These 15 T cell receptor beta chains came from one sample sequenced in a study. TCRdb redid the calling of the 5' RACE reads with MiXCR, one entry per CDR3 protein. The table lists fewer than 65,000 distinct CDR3 sequences, around 30% of them singletons. The sequenced material came from tumor-infiltrating naive CD4+ T cells sorted from the breast tumor. The subset denotes: naive CD4+ T cells, CD4+CD45RA+CD25-. These receptors came from a female donor with breast cancer.

J is TRBJ2-1 and V is TRBV5-4; the D gene could be TRBD1 or TRBD2 (7 bases each). Germline V gene lookup returns CDR1 SGHNT and CDR2 YYREEE (reference sequence). The CDR3 is 13 amino acids. The ends were cut back, 6 bases at V and 7 bases at J, with 14 bases in the middle. The CDR3 region has the DNA TGTGCCAGCACTCCCAGGGGGGGGAATGAGCAGTTCTTC. It is translated as CASTPRGGNEQFF.

As for this clonotype: One end of the junction fails to match germline, which may point to a read error. This sequence joins TRBV2 and TRBJ2-1; 10 bases are shared with TRBD2. The CDR3 covers 14 residues. Per germline, CDR1 SNHLY and CDR2 FYNNEI. CDR3 sequence reads: CASTSSASGGWAVF. Written as DNA, the CDR3 is TGTGCCAGCACCTCCTCGGCTAGCGGGGGATGGGCCGTCTTC.

This clonotype was detected a few times. The chain carries TRBV20-1 and TRBJ1-3; a weak D match, TRBD1 (5 bases). CDR3 size: 14 residues. Germline V CDR1 and CDR2: DFQATT, SNEGSKA (reference sequence). With 4 bases removed from V and 0 bases from J, the gap between germline ends came to 10 bases. In nucleotides, the CDR3 is TGCAGTGCTAAGACCGGGGGCTCTGGAAACACCATATATTTT. It translates to CSAKTGGSGNTIYF.

The gene calls are TRBV7-6 and TRBJ2-3; either TRBD1 or TRBD2 may supply D (7 bases each). V lost 1 base to trimming and J lost 6 bases, with 11 bases between them. The germline V gene encodes CDR1 SGHVS and CDR2 FNYEAQ. The CDR3 runs 14 residues. CDR3 sequence reads: CASSLGEGADTQYF. CDR3 coding DNA: TGTGCCAGCAGCTTAGGGGAGGGGGCGGATACGCAGTATTTT. The full variable domain, rest sourced from reference TRBV7-6 and TRBJ2-3, is GAGVSQSPRYKVTKRGQDVALRCDPISGHVSLYWYRQALGQGPEFLTYFNYEAQQDKSGLPNDRFSAERPEGSISTLTIQRTEQRDSAMYRCASSLGEGADTQYFGPGTRLTVL.

CDR3 sequence: CAATTEYYNEQFF. Here the CDR3 DNA reads TGTGCCGCCACGACAGAGTACTACAATGAGCAGTTCTTC. The rearrangement links TRBV6-1 to TRBJ2-1; possibly TRBD1 for D (5 bases). This CDR3 comprises 13 residues. V was pared by 11 bases and J by 3 bases, with 14 bases between. Per the germline V gene, CDR1 is MNHNS and CDR2 is SASEGT.

Remarks on this clonotype: The junction differs from germline at one of its ends, possibly a read error. This rearrangement joins TRBV20-1 to TRBJ1-1; 8 bases agree with TRBD1. Per the germline V gene, CDR1 is DFQATT and CDR2 is SNEGSKA (reference sequence). The CDR3 contains 12 residues. DNA for the CDR3: TGCAGTACCAGACAGGGGTCCACTGAAGCTTACTTT. It specifies CSTRQGSTEAYF.

By sample fraction, this clonotype is medium-sized. The rearrangement links TRBV9 to TRBJ2-1, with D perhaps TRBD1 or TRBD2 (6 bases each). CDR1 is SGDLS and CDR2 is YYNGEE in the germline V gene. CDR3 length: 16 residues. Trimming removed 0 bases from V and 7 bases from J, with 17 bases in between. The chain's CDR3 is CASSVAGDSAGNEQFF. The CDR3 coding sequence is TGTGCCAGCAGCGTAGCAGGGGACTCTGCCGGGAATGAGCAGTTCTTC.

The rearrangement links TRBV20-1 to TRBJ2-7; TRBD2 matches 10 bases. The CDR3 is made up of 17 amino acids. Germline V gene data show CDR1 as DFQATT and CDR2 as SNEGSKA (reference sequence). Losses at the gene ends were 0 bases for V and 2 bases for J; bases not matched to a gene: 10. The CDR3 DNA reads TGCAGTGCTAGAGATCCTAGCGGGAGCCCATATACCTACGAGCAGTACTTC. Translated, it gives CSARDPSGSPYTYEQYF.

Comments on this clonotype: The junction departs from germline at one end; a sequencing error may be responsible. The rearrangement links TRBV6-1 to TRBJ1-2, with D maybe TRBD1 (5 bases). This CDR3 spans 14 amino acids. CDR1 and CDR2 (germline): MNHNS, SASEGT. This CDR3 is CASSAGLSRNGHTF. The CDR3 DNA sequence: TGTGCCAGCAGTGCAGGGTTGAGTAGGAATGGCCACACCTTC.

Regarding this clonotype: The junction departs from the called germline gene at one end, perhaps through a read error. This chain connects TRBV6-6 to TRBJ2-7; tentative D call: TRBD1 (6 bases). The germline gives CDR1 MNHNY, CDR2 SVGAGI (reference sequence). The CDR3 is 13 amino acids. The chain's CDR3 is CASSSQGSNEQYF. The CDR3 bases are TGTGCCAGCAGTTCACAGGGCTCCAACGAGCAGTACTTC.

This sequence joins TRBV6-1 and TRBJ2-7; D unclear. V lost 6 bases and J lost 2, with 14 bases in between. Germline-derived CDR1 and CDR2 are MNHNS and SASEGT. The CDR3 has 14 amino acids. CDR3 region: CASRWWLETYEQYF. CDR3 DNA: TGTGCCAGCAGATGGTGGCTAGAGACCTACGAGCAGTACTTC.

Only a few counts were recorded for this clonotype. CDR3 nucleotides: TGTGCCAGCAGGATTGGCCGGTCTTGGAATCCCCTCCACTTT. Translating gives CASRIGRSWNPLHF. The chain links TRBV13 to TRBJ1-6; no definite D call. Germline CDR1 reads PRHDT; CDR2 reads FYEKMQ (reference sequence). The CDR3 has 14 residues. Trimming took off 6 bases at V and 13 bases at J, with 19 bases between the two ends.

This clonotype was detected only a few times. The chain recombines TRBV5-1 with TRBJ2-1; no clear D. V was shortened by 2 bases and J by 5 bases, with 11 bases between the two germline ends. The CDR3 has 14 residues. In germline, CDR1 is SGHRS, CDR2 YFSETQ. In DNA form, the CDR3 reads TGCGCCAGCAGCTTAGCCCCGCCTGACAATGAGCAGTTCTTC. Protein: CASSLAPPDNEQFF.

This clonotype was seen only a few times. This chain uses TRBV30 with TRBJ1-1, with a weak D call TRBD1 (6 bases). Trimming shortened V by 5 bases and J by 0 bases, and 13 bases separated the two germline ends. The V gene's germline CDR1 is GTSNPN and CDR2 SVGIG (reference sequence). The CDR3 sequence is 14 residues long. CDR3 in DNA: TGTGCCTGGGTAACTGGACAGTTGAACACTGAAGCTTTCTTT. Amino acids: CAWVTGQLNTEAFF.

This rearrangement joins TRBV24-1 to TRBJ2-2; no reliable D call. CDR3 size: 14 residues. The V gene lost 2 bases and the J gene lost 5 bases, with 8 bases spanning the gap. Germline V gene lookup returns CDR1 KGHDR and CDR2 SFDVKD. The DNA for the CDR3 is TGTGCCACCAGTGATTCTACATTTACCGGGGAGCTGTTTTTT. Residues: CATSDSTFTGELFF.